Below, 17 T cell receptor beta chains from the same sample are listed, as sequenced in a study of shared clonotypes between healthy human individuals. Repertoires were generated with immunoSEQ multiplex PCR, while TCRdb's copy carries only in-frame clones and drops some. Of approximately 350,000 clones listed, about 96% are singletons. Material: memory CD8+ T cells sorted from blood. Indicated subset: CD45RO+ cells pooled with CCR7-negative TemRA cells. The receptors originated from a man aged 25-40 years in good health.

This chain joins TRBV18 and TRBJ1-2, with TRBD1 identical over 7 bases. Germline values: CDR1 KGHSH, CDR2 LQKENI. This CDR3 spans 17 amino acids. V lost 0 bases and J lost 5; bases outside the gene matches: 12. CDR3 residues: CASSPPRDRGEEYGYTF. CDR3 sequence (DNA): TGTGCCAGCTCACCACCAAGGGACAGAGGGGAAGAATATGGCTACACCTTC.

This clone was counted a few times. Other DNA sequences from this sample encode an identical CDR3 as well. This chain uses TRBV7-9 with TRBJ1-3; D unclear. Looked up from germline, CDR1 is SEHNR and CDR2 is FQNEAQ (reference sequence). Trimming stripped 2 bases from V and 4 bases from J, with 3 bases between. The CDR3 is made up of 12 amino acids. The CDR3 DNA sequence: TGTGCCAGCAGCTTACAGGGAAACACCATATATTTT. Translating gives CASSLQGNTIYF.

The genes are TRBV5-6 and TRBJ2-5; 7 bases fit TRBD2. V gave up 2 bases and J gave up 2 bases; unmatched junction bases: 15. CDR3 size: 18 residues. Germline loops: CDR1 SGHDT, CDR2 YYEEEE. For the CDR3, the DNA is TGTGCCAGCAGCTTTTTGGCCCCCCGGGAGGTTACACAAGAGACCCAGTACTTC. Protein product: CASSFLAPREVTQETQYF.

CDR3 bases: TGTGCCAGCAGTAGCGAGTTCCAAGAGACCCAGTACTTC. Amino acid sequence: CASSSEFQETQYF. The chain uses TRBV2 and TRBJ2-5; D call uncertain. The CDR3 is 13 residues long. The germline V gene has CDR1 SNHLY and CDR2 FYNNEI. The V end was cut by 5 bases, the J end by 1 base, with 8 bases between.

The CDR3 coding sequence is TGTGCCAGTAGTTCATCTCCGGGACAGGGTCTCTACGAGCAGTACTTC. Translating it yields CASSSSPGQGLYEQYF. This chain connects TRBV19 to TRBJ2-7; TRBD1 matches 9 bases. Losses at the gene ends were 5 bases for V and 3 bases for J; bases not matched to a gene: 11. Germline lookup yields CDR1 LNHDA and CDR2 SQIVND (reference sequence). The CDR3 sequence is 16 residues long. The entire variable domain, with the rest obtained from reference TRBV19 and TRBJ2-7, is as follows: DGGITQSPKYLFRKEGQNVTLSCEQNLNHDAMYWYRQDPGQGLRLIYYSQIVNDFQKGDIAEGYSVSREKKESFPLTVTSAQKNPTAFYLCASSSSPGQGLYEQYFGPGTRLTVT.

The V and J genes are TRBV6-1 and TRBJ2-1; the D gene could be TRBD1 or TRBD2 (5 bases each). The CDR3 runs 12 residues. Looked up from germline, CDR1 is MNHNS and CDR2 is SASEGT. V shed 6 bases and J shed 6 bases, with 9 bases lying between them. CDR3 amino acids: CASSRGPNEQFF. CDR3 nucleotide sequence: TGTGCCAGCAGCCGGGGACCCAATGAGCAGTTCTTC.

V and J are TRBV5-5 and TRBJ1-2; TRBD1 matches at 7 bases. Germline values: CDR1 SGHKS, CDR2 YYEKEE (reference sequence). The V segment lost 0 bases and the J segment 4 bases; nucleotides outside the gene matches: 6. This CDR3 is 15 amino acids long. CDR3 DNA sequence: TGTGCCAGCAGCTTGGCCCCGGGACAGCCCTATGGCTACACCTTC. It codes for CASSLAPGQPYGYTF.

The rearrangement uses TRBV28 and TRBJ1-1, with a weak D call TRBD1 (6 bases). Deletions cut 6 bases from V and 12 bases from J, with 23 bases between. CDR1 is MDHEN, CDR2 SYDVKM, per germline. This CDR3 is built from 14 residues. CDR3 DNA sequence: TGTGCCAGCAGCGCACCACGTCAGGGGATTAAGTCTTTCTTT. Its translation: CASSAPRQGIKSFF.

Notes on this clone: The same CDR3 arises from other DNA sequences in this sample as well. The CDR3 reads CASSLDAGSSYNEQFF. CDR3 sequence (DNA): TGTGCCAGCAGCTTGGATGCGGGGAGCTCCTACAATGAGCAGTTCTTC. The J gene is TRBJ2-1, the V gene TRBV5-4, with D maybe TRBD2 (6 bases). Germline V gene lookup returns CDR1 SGHNT and CDR2 YYREEE (reference sequence). The length of the CDR3 is 16 residues. V was cut by 0 bases and J by 0 bases, with 10 bases left in between.

The DNA for the CDR3 is TGTGCCAGCAGCTTAGTCCGGGGGAGGGCCTACGAGCAGTACTTC. This gives the protein CASSLVRGRAYEQYF. The chain couples TRBV11-2 to TRBJ2-7; 7 bases are shared with TRBD2. J was trimmed by 2 bases and V by 1 base; bases with no gene match: 5. This CDR3 comprises 15 residues. Germline loops: CDR1 SGHAT, CDR2 FQNNGV.

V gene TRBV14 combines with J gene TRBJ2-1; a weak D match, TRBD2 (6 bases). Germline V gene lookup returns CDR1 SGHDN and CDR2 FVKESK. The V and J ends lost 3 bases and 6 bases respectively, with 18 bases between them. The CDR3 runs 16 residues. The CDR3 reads CASSHIGLAGSNEQFF. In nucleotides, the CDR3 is TGTGCCAGCAGCCACATAGGGCTAGCCGGGAGCAATGAGCAGTTCTTC. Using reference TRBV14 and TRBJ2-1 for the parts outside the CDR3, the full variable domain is EAGVTQFPSHSVIEKGQTVTLRCDPISGHDNLYWYRRVMGKEIKFLLHFVKESKQDESGMPNNRFLAERTGGTYSTLKVQPAELEDSGVYFCASSHIGLAGSNEQFFGPGTRLTVL.

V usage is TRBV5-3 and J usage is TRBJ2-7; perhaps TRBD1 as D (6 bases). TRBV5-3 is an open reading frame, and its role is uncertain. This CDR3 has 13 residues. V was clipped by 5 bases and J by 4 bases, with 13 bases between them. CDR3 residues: CARRPGTKYEQYF. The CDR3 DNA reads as TGTGCCAGAAGACCCGGGACAAAATACGAGCAGTACTTC.

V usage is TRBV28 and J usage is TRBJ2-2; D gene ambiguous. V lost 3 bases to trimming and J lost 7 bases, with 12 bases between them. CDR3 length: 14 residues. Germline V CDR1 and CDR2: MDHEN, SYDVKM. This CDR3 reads CASSFFMVGGELFF. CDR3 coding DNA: TGTGCCAGCAGTTTTTTTATGGTGGGCGGGGAGCTGTTTTTT.

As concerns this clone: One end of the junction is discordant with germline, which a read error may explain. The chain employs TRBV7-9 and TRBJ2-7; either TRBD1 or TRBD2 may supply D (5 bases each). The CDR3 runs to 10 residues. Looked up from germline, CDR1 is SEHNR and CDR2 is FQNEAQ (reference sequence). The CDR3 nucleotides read TGTGCCAGCAGCCCCGGGGCCTCGGGTTTC. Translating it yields CASSPGASGF.

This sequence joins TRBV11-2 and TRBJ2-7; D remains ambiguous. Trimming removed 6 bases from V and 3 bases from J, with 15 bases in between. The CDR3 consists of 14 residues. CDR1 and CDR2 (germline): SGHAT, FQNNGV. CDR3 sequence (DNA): TGTGCCAGCAGTTTCGGACGGTCAGACTACGAGCAGTACTTC. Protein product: CASSFGRSDYEQYF.

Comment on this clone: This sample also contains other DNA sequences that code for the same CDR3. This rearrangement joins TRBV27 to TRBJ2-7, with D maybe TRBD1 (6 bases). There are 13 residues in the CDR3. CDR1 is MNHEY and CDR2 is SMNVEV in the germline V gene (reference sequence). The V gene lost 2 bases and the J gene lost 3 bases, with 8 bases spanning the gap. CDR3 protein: CASSLQGRYEQYF. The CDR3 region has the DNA TGTGCCAGCAGTTTACAGGGGCGCTACGAGCAGTACTTC.

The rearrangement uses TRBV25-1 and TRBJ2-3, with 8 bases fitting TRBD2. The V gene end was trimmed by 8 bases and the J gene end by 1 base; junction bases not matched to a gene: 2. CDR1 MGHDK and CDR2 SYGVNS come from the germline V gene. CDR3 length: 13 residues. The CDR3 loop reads CASSTSGTDTQYF. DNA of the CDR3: TGTGCCAGCTCGACTAGCGGCACAGATACGCAGTATTTT.